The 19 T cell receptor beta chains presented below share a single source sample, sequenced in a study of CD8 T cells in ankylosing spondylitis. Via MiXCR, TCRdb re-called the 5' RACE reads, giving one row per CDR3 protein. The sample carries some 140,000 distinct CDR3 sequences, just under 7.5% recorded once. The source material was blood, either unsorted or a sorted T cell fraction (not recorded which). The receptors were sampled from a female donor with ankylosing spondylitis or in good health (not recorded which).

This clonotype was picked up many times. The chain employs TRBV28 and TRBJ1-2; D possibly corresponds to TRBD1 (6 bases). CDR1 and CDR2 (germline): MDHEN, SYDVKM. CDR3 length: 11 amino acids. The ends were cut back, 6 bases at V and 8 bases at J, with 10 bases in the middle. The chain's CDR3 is CASSRGGGYTF. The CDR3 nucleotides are TGTGCCAGCAGCAGGGGAGGAGGCTACACCTTC.

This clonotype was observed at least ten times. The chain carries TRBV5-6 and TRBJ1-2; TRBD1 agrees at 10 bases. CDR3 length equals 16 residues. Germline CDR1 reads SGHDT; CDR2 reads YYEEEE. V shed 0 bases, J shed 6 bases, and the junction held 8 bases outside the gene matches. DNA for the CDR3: TGTGCCAGCAGCTTGGACTGGGACAGGGGAGGCCATGGCTACACCTTC. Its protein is CASSLDWDRGGHGYTF.

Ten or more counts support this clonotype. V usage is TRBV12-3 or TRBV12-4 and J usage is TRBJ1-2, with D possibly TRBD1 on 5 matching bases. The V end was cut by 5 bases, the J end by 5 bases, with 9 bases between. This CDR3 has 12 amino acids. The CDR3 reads CASSPTEYGYTF. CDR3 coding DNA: TGTGCCAGCAGTCCGACAGAGTATGGCTACACCTTC.

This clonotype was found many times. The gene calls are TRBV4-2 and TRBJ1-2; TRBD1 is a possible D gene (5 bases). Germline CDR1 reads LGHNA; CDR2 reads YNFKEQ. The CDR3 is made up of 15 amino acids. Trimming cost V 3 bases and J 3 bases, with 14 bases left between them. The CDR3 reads CASSQNQQVHYGYTF. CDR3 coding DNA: TGTGCCAGCAGCCAGAACCAACAGGTCCACTATGGCTACACCTTC.

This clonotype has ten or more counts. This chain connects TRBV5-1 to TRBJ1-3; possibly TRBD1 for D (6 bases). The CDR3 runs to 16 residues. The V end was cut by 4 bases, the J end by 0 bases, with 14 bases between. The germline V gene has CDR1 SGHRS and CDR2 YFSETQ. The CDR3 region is CASSGTTGFSGNTIYF. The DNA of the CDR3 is TGCGCCAGCAGCGGAACAACAGGGTTCTCTGGAAACACCATATATTTT.

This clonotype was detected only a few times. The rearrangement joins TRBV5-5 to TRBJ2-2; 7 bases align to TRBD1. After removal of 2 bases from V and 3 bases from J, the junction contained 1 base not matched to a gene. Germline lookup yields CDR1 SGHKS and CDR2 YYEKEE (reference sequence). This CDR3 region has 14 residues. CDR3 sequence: CASSFDRDTGELFF. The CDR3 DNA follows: TGTGCCAGCAGCTTCGACAGGGACACCGGGGAGCTGTTTTTT. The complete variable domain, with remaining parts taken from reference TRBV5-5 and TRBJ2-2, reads DAGVTQSPTHLIKTRGQQVTLRCSPISGHKSVSWYQQVLGQGPQFIFQYYEKEERGRGNFPDRFSARQFPNYSSELNVNALLLGDSALYLCASSFDRDTGELFFGEGSRLTVL.

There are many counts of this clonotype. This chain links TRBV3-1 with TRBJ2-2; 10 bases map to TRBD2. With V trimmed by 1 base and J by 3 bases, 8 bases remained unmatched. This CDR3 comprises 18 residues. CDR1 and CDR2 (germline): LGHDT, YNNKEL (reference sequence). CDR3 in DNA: TGTGCCAGCAGCCAAGGAGGCCTAGCGGGGGCTCACACCGGGGAGCTGTTTTTT. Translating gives CASSQGGLAGAHTGELFF.

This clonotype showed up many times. The CDR3 here is CATSDVGQTDTQYF. The CDR3 DNA follows: TGTGCCACCAGTGATGTTGGACAAACAGATACGCAGTATTTT. The genes are TRBV24-1 and TRBJ2-3, with D perhaps matching TRBD1 (5 bases). Looked up from germline, CDR1 is KGHDR and CDR2 is SFDVKD. The CDR3 contains 14 residues. V lost 3 bases, J lost 3 bases, and 9 bases lay in between.

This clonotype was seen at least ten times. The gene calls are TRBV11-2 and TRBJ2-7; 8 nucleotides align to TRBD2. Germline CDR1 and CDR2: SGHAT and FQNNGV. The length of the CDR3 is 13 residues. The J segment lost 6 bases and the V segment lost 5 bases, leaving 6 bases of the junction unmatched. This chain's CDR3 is CASSLGTRTEQYF. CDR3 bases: TGTGCCAGCAGCCTAGGGACTAGAACCGAGCAGTACTTC.

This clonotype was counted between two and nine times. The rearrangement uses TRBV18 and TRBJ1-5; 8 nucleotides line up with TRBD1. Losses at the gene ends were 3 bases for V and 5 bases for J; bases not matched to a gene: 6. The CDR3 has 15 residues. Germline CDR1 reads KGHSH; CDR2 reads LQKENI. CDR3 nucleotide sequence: TGTGCCAGCTCACCCAAGACAGGGGTGGATCAGCCCCAGCATTTT. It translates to CASSPKTGVDQPQHF.

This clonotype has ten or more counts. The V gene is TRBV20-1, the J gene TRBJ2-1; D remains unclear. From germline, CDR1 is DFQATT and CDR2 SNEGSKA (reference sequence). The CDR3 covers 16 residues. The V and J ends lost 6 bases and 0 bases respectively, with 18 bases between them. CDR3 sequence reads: CSAIQWIDNSYNEQFF. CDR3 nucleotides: TGCAGTGCCATCCAATGGATAGACAACTCCTACAATGAGCAGTTCTTC.

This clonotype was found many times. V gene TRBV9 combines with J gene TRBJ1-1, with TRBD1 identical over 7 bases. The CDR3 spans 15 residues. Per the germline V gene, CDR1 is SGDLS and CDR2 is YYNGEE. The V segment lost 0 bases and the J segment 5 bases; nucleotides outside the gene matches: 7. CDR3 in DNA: TGTGCCAGCAGCGTAGTCCCAGGGGGACGGACTGAAGCTTTCTTT. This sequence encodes CASSVVPGGRTEAFF.

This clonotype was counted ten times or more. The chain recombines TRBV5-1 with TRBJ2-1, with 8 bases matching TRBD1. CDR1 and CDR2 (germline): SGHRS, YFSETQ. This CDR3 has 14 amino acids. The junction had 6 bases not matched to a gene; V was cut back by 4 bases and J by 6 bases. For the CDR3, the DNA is TGCGCCAGCAGCCCGGGACAGGAAGGCAATGAGCAGTTCTTC. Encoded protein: CASSPGQEGNEQFF.

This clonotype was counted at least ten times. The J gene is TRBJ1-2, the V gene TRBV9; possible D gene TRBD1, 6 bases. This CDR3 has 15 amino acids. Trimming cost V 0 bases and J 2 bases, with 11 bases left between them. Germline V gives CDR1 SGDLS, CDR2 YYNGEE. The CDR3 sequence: CASSVEAGENYGYTF. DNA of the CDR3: TGTGCCAGCAGCGTAGAGGCAGGGGAGAACTATGGCTACACCTTC.

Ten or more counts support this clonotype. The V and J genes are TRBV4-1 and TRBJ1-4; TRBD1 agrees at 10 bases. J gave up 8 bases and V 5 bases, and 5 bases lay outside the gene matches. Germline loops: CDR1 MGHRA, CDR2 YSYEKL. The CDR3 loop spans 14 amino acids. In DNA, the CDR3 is TGCGCCAGCAGCTCCGGGACAGGGGTAGAAAAACTGTTTTTT. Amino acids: CASSSGTGVEKLFF.

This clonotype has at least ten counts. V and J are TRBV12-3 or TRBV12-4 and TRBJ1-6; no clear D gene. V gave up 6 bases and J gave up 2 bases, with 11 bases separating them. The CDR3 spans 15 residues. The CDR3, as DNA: TGTGCCAGCAGACCCGAGAGGGCCTATAATTCACCCCTCCACTTT. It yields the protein CASRPERAYNSPLHF.

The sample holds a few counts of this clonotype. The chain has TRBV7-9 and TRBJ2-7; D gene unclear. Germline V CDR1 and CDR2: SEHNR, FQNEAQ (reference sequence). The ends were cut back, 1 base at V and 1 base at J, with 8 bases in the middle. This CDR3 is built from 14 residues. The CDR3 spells CASSLGQESYEQYF. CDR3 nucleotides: TGTGCCAGCAGCTTAGGTCAGGAGTCCTACGAGCAGTACTTC.

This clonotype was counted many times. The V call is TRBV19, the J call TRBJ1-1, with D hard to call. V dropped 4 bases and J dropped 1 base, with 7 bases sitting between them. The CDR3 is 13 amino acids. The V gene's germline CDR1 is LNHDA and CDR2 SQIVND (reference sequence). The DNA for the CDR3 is TGTGCCAGTAGTACCAGACGGAACACTGAAGCTTTCTTT. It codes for CASSTRRNTEAFF.

The CDR3: CASSLSETGINEQYF. The CDR3 DNA follows: TGTGCCAGCAGTTTATCAGAGACAGGGATCAACGAGCAGTACTTC. V usage is TRBV28 and J usage is TRBJ2-7; TRBD1 matches at 7 bases. The CDR3 consists of 15 residues. V shed 1 base and J 5 bases; nucleotides not matched to a gene: 8. The germline CDR1 and CDR2 sequences are MDHEN and SYDVKM.